This TCR beta chain was documented in a study of blood T cell repertoires in COVID-19. As for the study in general: The study drew acute and convalescent COVID-19 samples from the United States, Italy and Spain.

Germline-derived CDR1 and CDR2 are SQVTM and ANQGSEA. V lost 1 base and J lost 3, with 22 bases in between. The CDR3 contains 18 residues. Per the authors' pipeline: Reference gene primer amplification in the assay estimated nucleated cell counts. The repertoire was sequenced with immunoSEQ multiplex PCR; TCRdb's copy has only in-frame clones and lacks some. That table gives V, J and clone size, and the DNA gave D and trimming. Of tens of thousands of clones in the sample, about 85% are singletons; the top ten hold 7% to 10%. The sample comprised peripheral blood. V gene TRBV29-1 combines with J gene TRBJ2-1; D is undetermined. This TCR was sampled from a human donor in a cohort sampled during active COVID-19. CDR3 bases: TGCAGCGTTGAAGCTACACCGGGTCCCTCCTCAGACTACAATGAGCAGTTCTTC. Its protein product is CSVEATPGPSSDYNEQFF.